This TCR beta chain was recorded in a study of blood T cell repertoires in COVID-19. Assay: immunoSEQ multiplex PCR; the TCRdb copy retains only in-frame clones and omits some. The sample holds around 190,000 clones; roughly 84% are singletons and the top ten take roughly a sixth. There are 15 residues in the CDR3. Trimming stripped 2 bases from V and 5 bases from J, with 16 bases between. Per the germline V gene, CDR1 is SGHDT and CDR2 is YYEEEE. Material for sequencing was peripheral blood. The J gene is TRBJ1-2, the V gene TRBV5-6, with D perhaps TRBD1 (5 bases). This receptor was identified in a man aged 50-60 years with COVID-19, enrolled during active disease. As DNA, the CDR3 is TGTGCCAGCAGCTTCCCAGGGACTACACCATATGGCTACACCTTC. Translated, it gives CASSFPGTTPYGYTF.